This T cell receptor beta chain was sequenced in a study of T cell responses to AZD1222 COVID-19 vaccine. Clones were read by immunoSEQ multiplex PCR, and TCRdb kept only the in-frame ones, dropping some. The table lists 70,000 to 85,000 clones, about 84% of them singletons. Findings and limits, study-wide: Researchers report vaccine-associated CD4 TCRs spanning spike, with dominance at 160-218 and 743-854.

CDR1 is MNHEY, CDR2 SMNVEV, per germline (reference sequence). The CDR3 is 12 amino acids. The V end was cut by 6 bases, the J end by 3 bases, with 9 bases between. Details on this clone: The antigen remains undetermined.

The J gene is TRBJ2-7, the V gene TRBV27, with D unresolved. This receptor was obtained from an adult in good health. The sequencing used peripheral blood, collected on day 0 of AZD1222 vaccination. The CDR3 DNA reads TGTGCCAGCAGCACGATAATCTACGAGCAGTACTTC. Protein product: CASSTIIYEQYF.